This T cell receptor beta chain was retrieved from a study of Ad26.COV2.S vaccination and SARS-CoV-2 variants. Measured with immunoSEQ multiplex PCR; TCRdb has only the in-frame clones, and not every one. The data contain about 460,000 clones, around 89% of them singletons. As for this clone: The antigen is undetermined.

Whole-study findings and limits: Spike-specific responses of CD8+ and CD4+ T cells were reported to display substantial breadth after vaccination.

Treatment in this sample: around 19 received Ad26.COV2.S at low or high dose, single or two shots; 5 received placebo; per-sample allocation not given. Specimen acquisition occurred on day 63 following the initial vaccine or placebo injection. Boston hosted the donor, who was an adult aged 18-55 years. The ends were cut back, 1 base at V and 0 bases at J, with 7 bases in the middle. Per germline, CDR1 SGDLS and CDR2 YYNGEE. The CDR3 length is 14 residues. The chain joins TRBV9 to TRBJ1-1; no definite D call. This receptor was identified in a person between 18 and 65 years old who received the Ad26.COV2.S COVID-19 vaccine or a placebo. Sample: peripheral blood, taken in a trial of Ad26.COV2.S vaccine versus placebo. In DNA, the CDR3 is TGTGCCAGCAGCGTATGGGAGGTGAACACTGAAGCTTTCTTT. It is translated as CASSVWEVNTEAFF.